This paragraph covers one TCR beta chain sequence. Its specific antigen is unknown. No per-base quality is available; no much larger clone lies one base away. The library was obtained by the immunoSEQ multiplex PCR assay. The multiplex PCR relied on a mix of 60 forward primers for TCR Vbeta segments and 13 reverse primers for TCR Jbeta segments. The CDR3 region of rearranged TCR beta genes was amplified from genomic DNA with a multiplex PCR assay. The amplified TCR beta libraries were sequenced on the Illumina HiSeq System as 87-base-pair reads. Turning to the authors' computational methods: Across the 670 or so repertoires, a later analysis counted approximately 83 million unique TCR beta chains, 9.5 million to 13 million of which were shared by at least two donors. A nearest-neighbor algorithm error-corrected the raw reads and collapsed the reads into unique sequences, merging closely related sequences to remove PCR and sequencing errors. To assign V, D and J gene segments, CDR3 sequences were aligned to IMGT reference sequences. For a sequence to be retained, a match of at least six nucleotides was required to both a V gene segment and a J gene segment. A rearrangement counted as productive if the CDR3 had no stop codons and remained in frame with V and J, and every other rearrangement counted as non-productive. Following IMGT convention, CDR3 was defined as the stretch from the second conserved V-encoded cysteine to the conserved J-encoded phenylalanine. The earlier analysis of about 500 of the donors excluded sequences that lacked an unambiguous match to a single V gene segment. In an earlier analysis of a few hundred of the donors, V segments were called functional above 56.7% productive rearrangements and were called segregating when the between-donor standard deviation exceeded 5%. A statistical classification framework was built to diagnose cytomegalovirus status from the catalog of TCR beta chain sequences. A later analysis assigned V and J genes by comparing TCR nucleotide sequences with IMGT/GENE-DB human TR gene sequences. Using the TCRdist pipeline, a later analysis assigned CDR3 sequences along with most-parsimonious VDJ recombination scenarios. In a later analysis, each TCR beta chain was defined by its CDR3 amino acid sequence together with its V-gene family, and reads without a unique V-gene family were excluded. As a way to deal with suspected cross-contamination and a sequencing artifact, a later analysis dropped 450 to 600 nucleotide sequences that were highly shared and had low generation probability. For each public chain, a later analysis derived a clonal expansion index from normalized ranks of inferred template counts within each repertoire. In a later analysis, generation probabilities were computed using a VDJ recombination model fitted to out-of-frame rearrangements, and the results were checked against IGoR. In a later analysis, TCR-TCR, TCR-HLA and TCR-CMV co-occurrence was scored with hypergeometric tests, and a repertoire-size bias correction was applied to TCR pairs. To estimate false discovery rates, a later analysis permuted the HLA or CMV assignments 20 times. In a later analysis, co-occurring TCRs were grouped using DBSCAN, and TCRdist sequence similarity was added for clustering within HLA-allele-positive subsets. Repertoires with fewer than 30,000 or more than 120,000 public chains were left out of co-occurrence clustering, as were several repertoires with anomalous nucleotide sharing. The source is immuneACCESS, and TCRdb retained only in-frame sequences with V and J called. Part of the clones is not carried over; for the studies checked, unresolved V genes explain less than half of this, and the remainder is unexplained. That table is the source of V, J and clone size, and D and trimming were worked out from the DNA. This sample has 210,000 or so clones in its table, and 65% to 80% of those were observed once. In total, the top ten clones hold roughly 0.22% of the sample.

In total, more than 500 healthy bone marrow donors made up the cohort. At the time of sampling, every cohort member was nominally healthy, though immune exposures that went unrecorded were likely present. The donor tested CMV seronegative, placing the donor among the roughly 400 seronegative members of the cohort. A peripheral blood sample was provided by each donor, and peripheral blood mononuclear cells were used for TCR beta sequencing. The Qiagen DNeasy Blood Extraction Kit was used to extract genomic DNA from the blood cell samples. The CDR3 measures 16 amino acids from cysteine to phenylalanine. Only the CDR3 DNA is retained, 48 bases long and in frame from the first base. The junction shows trimming of 1 base on V and 2 bases on J, and the gene matches do not reach 4 bases of it. The germline V gene yields LGHNA for CDR1 and YNFKEQ for CDR2. This sample was taken from a study of cytomegalovirus exposure and HLA in healthy donors (dated 2017 in TCRdb). As for the study more broadly: An earlier analysis of 550 to 700 of the donors reported roughly 270 Gb of sequence data and more than 90 million unique TCR beta sequences from 150 million to 200 million T cells. Among the roughly 400 genotyped donors, 75% to 90% belonged to the genetic ancestry cluster associated with self-reported Caucasian donors. Rather than drawing on any new phenotypic data, the later analysis identified candidate immune exposures from TCR beta sequences and the way those sequences occurred across donors. A separate validation cohort of approximately 130 different subjects was used in addition to the 666-subject first cohort. The study aimed to test whether cataloging public T cell receptors could reveal signatures of past pathogen exposure. Donor age, sex, ethnicity and CMV serostatus were compiled together with the repertoire data. Approximately 330 gigabases of sequencing data and 70 million to 100 million unique TCR sequences made up an early release that covered approximately 650 HLA-typed donors. Because of strong linkage in the cohort, a handful of DR-DQ haplotypes were treated as single units for association and clustering. All discovery cohort repertoires had been generated using a single sequencing platform. HLA typing included class I and class II loci at four-digit resolution. To study patterns of TCR occurrence, a later analysis re-analyzed previously published TCR beta repertoires from several hundred donors and added high-resolution HLA genotyping. The study combined high-throughput TCR immunosequencing, statistical association of individual TCRs with disease status, and machine learning to predict cytomegalovirus infection status. In a later genetic analysis, genome-wide SNP genotypes for about three fifths of the roughly 670 donors were used, and that subset was treated as a discovery cohort. Typing coverage varied by locus: roughly 620-640 donors for A, B, C, DRB1 and DQB1; approximately 500 for DQA1; some 610 for DPA1; more than 450 for DPB1. An earlier analysis of around 540 of the donors applied high-throughput TCR beta sequencing to assess whether each TCR beta V gene segment acted as functional or pseudogenic. On average, roughly 240,000 unique TCR beta nucleotide sequences were sequenced per donor among 350 to 400 genotyped donors of the cohort, with roughly 20% of those sequences being non-productive. The study profiled the T cell repertoires of some 610 subjects by immunosequencing and related them to cytomegalovirus serostatus.

The paper's findings and limits, for the study overall: A further reported finding was that TCR beta sequences accurately predicted the HLA-A and HLA-B alleles for most subjects in the first cohort. In the study, around 160 TCR beta chains were listed as associated with cytomegalovirus. In a later analysis, TCR association rates were found to vary across HLA loci, with the most associated TCRs seen for DRB1 alleles and the fewest for HLA-C alleles. In a later analysis, most CMV-associated TCR beta chains were found to appear HLA-restricted, with HLA associations seemingly driven largely by CMV exposure. Roughly uniform sequencing depth across donors was assumed in presence/absence analyses, although this assumption may not hold. Across donors, most TCR sequences were observed very rarely, whereas some public TCRs were present in many individuals. According to a later genetic analysis, donors in an Asian-associated ancestry cluster had fewer N-insertions in productive TCRs than the approximately 650-donor mean. An association between a missense DCLRE1C variant and V-gene and J-gene trimming of TCR beta chains was found in a later genetic analysis and replicated in an independent cohort. In a later analysis, HLA-associated TCR beta chains showed more clonal expansion and lower generation probabilities than non-associated chains that were equally common. Correlated functional status among segregating V segments might be attributable to linkage disequilibrium, but an unknown experimental factor could not be ruled out. A few of the identified cytomegalovirus-associated TCR beta chains were confirmed in vitro to be specific for cytomegalovirus antigens. Because the 87-base-pair reads could not distinguish some IMGT-functional V segments, including TRBV6-2 and TRBV6-3, those segments were excluded. Over 15 rarely observed V segments, including chromosome 9 orphons, were excluded from the earlier analysis of 550 to 700 of the donors because counts were too low. In a later analysis, several top co-occurrence clusters were reported to appear linked to parvovirus B19, influenza, CMV and Epstein-Barr virus. A group of highly shared sequence variants was considered likely to be a technical artifact of the sequencing pipeline. Broadly in line with IMGT annotations, most TCR beta V segments showed up in productive rearrangements about 87% or about 30% of the time in an earlier analysis of several hundred of the donors. At a false discovery rate of 0.05, a later analysis linked under 20,000 TCR beta sequences to specific HLA alleles. In both the original and validation cohorts, the classifier was reported to diagnose cytomegalovirus status with high specificity and sensitivity. The authors suggested that the approach could potentially be extended to other disease states and immunological phenotypes. When HLA alleles, especially DR and DQ, strongly co-occurred, TCR associations were difficult to assign to individual alleles. This cohort had only TCR beta chains sequenced, and the lack of alpha or paired-chain data limited which features could be detected. HLA typing was unavailable for some donors at each locus, so association tests used only the typed subset. The only immune exposure information available for the cohort was CMV serostatus.

The TCR sequence derives from a girl aged 2 to 10 in good health and CMV-seronegative. The rearrangement joined TRBV4-2 to TRBJ2-1; TRBD2 aligns with 8 central bases. The sample was PBMCs. The DNA sequence is TGTGCCAGCAGCCAAGGAGGTAGCGGGGCCTACAATGAGCAGTTCTTC. Its product reads: CASSQGGSGAYNEQFF.